The present TCR beta chain was sequenced within a study of blood T cell repertoires in COVID-19. Study-level background: The analysed material was cDNA or gDNA that came from T cells, B-cell-depleted T cells, or PBMCs.

The CDR3 runs to 13 residues. CDR1 and CDR2 (germline): MNHEY, SVGAGI. Trimming cost V 6 bases and J 5 bases; bases outside gene matches: 7. Measured with immunoSEQ multiplex PCR; TCRdb has only the in-frame clones, and not every one. The sample carries some 150,000 clones, around nine tenths recorded once. The clonotype was recovered from a human donor in a cohort sampled during active COVID-19. The chain links TRBV6-5 to TRBJ2-7, with 7 bases aligning to TRBD1. The sequenced sample was peripheral blood. DNA for the CDR3: TGTGCCAGCAGCAGACAGGGTACCCACGAGCAGTACTTC. Its translation: CASSRQGTHEQYF.